Listed below are T cell receptor beta chains from one sample, sequenced in a study of Ad26.COV2.S vaccination and SARS-CoV-2 variants. Sequenced by immunoSEQ multiplex PCR; TCRdb stores in-frame clones only, minus some. The table lists a few hundred thousand clones, around nine tenths of them singletons, with around 2% in the top ten. Sequenced material: peripheral blood, taken in a trial of Ad26.COV2.S vaccine versus placebo. The origin of the receptors is a person between 18 and 65 years old who received the Ad26.COV2.S COVID-19 vaccine or a placebo. Both conserved end residues are part of each CDR3.

V gene	J gene	CDR3 protein
TRBV10-3	TRBJ1-4	CAISESQGAVEKLFF
TRBV6-2/TRBV6-3	TRBJ2-5	CASSPIWRGETQYF
TRBV7-8	TRBJ2-5	CASSLEVGSGSLETQYF
TRBV7-2	TRBJ2-5	CASSSRLVGRETQYF
TRBV5-5	TRBJ1-4	CASSSRTGANEKLFF
TRBV7-9	TRBJ2-1	CASSLAQLARADEQFF
TRBV25-1	TRBJ2-7	CASSDQNGRMGPYEQYF
TRBV6-5	TRBJ2-7	CASNVGTPYGEQYF
TRBV12-3/TRBV12-4	TRBJ1-3	CASSLGNTIYF
TRBV2	TRBJ2-6	CASRSEVGANVLTF
TRBV15	TRBJ1-4	CATSSTGSNEKLFF
TRBV5-4	TRBJ2-1	CASSQPGGSSYNEQFF
TRBV3-1/TRBV3-2	TRBJ2-7	CASSGRLAGLLSSYEQYF
TRBV14	TRBJ2-2	CASSQLSGLAGAGEIGELFF
TRBV7-3	TRBJ2-3	CASSLTPASTDTQYF
TRBV7-9	TRBJ1-1	CASSLAFRGRGNTEAFF